The 22 T cell receptor beta chains below come from one sample, sequenced in a study of blood T cell repertoires in COVID-19. TCRdb's table, derived via immunoSEQ multiplex PCR, lists solely in-frame clones and lacks some. The table includes about 140,000 clones, about nine tenths detected once. Sequenced sample: peripheral blood. The source is an elderly woman with acute or convalescent COVID-19.

This sequence joins TRBV19 and TRBJ1-6; D may be TRBD1 (6 bases). In germline, CDR1 is LNHDA, CDR2 SQIVND (reference sequence). CDR3 length: 14 residues. Trimming left V 2 bases short and J 6 bases short, with 8 bases between. CDR3 sequence reads: CASSIWGLNSPLHF. The CDR3, as DNA: TGTGCCAGTAGTATATGGGGGCTTAATTCACCCCTCCACTTT.

This chain uses TRBV5-4 with TRBJ1-3; the match to TRBD1 covers 8 bases. The CDR3 covers 13 residues. Germline CDR1 SGHNT, CDR2 YYREEE (reference sequence). Germline trimming cut 3 bases from V and 8 bases from J; bases unmatched to any gene: 4. The CDR3 DNA reads TGTGCCAGCAGCTCGACAGGGGCAGACACCATATATTTT. It is translated as CASSSTGADTIYF.

The chain combines TRBV5-1 with TRBJ1-2; D perhaps matches TRBD1 (6 bases). Trimming left V 0 bases short and J 1 base short, with 13 bases between. CDR3 length equals 16 residues. The V gene's germline CDR1 is SGHRS and CDR2 YFSETQ. The CDR3 DNA sequence: TGCGCCAGCAGCTTGGCCGGGGTCAGGGGTAACTATGGCTACACCTTC. Amino acid sequence: CASSLAGVRGNYGYTF.

The chain combines TRBV27 with TRBJ2-5, with 13 bases fitting TRBD2. V shed 7 bases and J 5 bases; nucleotides not matched to a gene: 7. The CDR3 is 15 amino acids. Per germline, CDR1 MNHEY and CDR2 SMNVEV (reference sequence). CDR3 protein: CASTRLAGGFETQYF. The CDR3 DNA reads TGTGCCAGCACCAGACTAGCGGGGGGTTTTGAGACCCAGTACTTC.

This clone was detected only once. The CDR3 region has the DNA TGTGCCAGCAGCTTAGTCGCGGGGGCTGGCAATCAGCCCCAGCATTTT. Protein sequence: CASSLVAGAGNQPQHF. The chain couples TRBV7-2 to TRBJ1-5, with D perhaps TRBD1 (6 bases). The V gene lost 1 base and the J gene lost 2 bases, with 12 bases spanning the gap. CDR3 length: 16 amino acids. From germline, CDR1 is SGHTA and CDR2 FQGNSA.

The chain combines TRBV6-5 with TRBJ1-1; tentatively, D is TRBD1 (6 bases). CDR3 length equals 12 residues. V was trimmed by 6 bases and J by 1 base, leaving 6 bases between them. Germline CDR1 is MNHEY and CDR2 is SVGAGI. CDR3 residues: CASRGGNTEAFF. CDR3 nucleotide sequence: TGTGCCAGCAGAGGGGGGAACACTGAAGCTTTCTTT.

The chain has TRBV7-9 and TRBJ1-2, with a possible D match to TRBD1 (5 bases). Germline V lookup: CDR1 SEHNR, CDR2 FQNEAQ (reference sequence). V shed 1 base and J shed 6 bases, with 12 bases lying between them. The CDR3 is 14 amino acids. The CDR3 here is CASSLDRGANGYTF. DNA of the CDR3: TGTGCCAGCAGCTTAGATAGGGGCGCAAATGGCTACACCTTC.

This chain links TRBV4-3 with TRBJ1-2; D gene ambiguous. The germline gives CDR1 LGHNA, CDR2 YSLEER. V lost 0 bases to trimming and J lost 8 bases, with 19 bases between them. The CDR3 has 16 residues. CDR3: CASSQDLQEGLRGYTF. The CDR3 DNA reads TGCGCCAGCAGCCAAGATCTCCAGGAAGGTCTCCGGGGCTACACCTTC.

This clone occurred once. The chain has TRBV6-5 and TRBJ1-4, with 7 nucleotides matching TRBD1. The J segment lost 7 bases and the V segment lost 6 bases, leaving 8 bases of the junction unmatched. The CDR3 consists of 14 residues. The germline CDR1 and CDR2 sequences are MNHEY and SVGAGI. CDR3 DNA: TGTGCCAGCAGAAGGGACAGAGCGACTGAAAAACTGTTTTTT. As protein: CASRRDRATEKLFF.

The chain has TRBV12-3 or TRBV12-4 and TRBJ1-1; D is undetermined. Deletions cut 6 bases from V and 1 base from J, with 6 bases between. The CDR3 extends over 12 amino acids. CDR3 coding DNA: TGTGCCAGCAGACGGGAGAACACTGAAGCTTTCTTT. Amino acids: CASRRENTEAFF.

The V call is TRBV18, the J call TRBJ2-5; no firm D call. Trimming shortened V by 6 bases and J by 5 bases, and 19 bases separated the two germline ends. This CDR3 comprises 15 residues. CDR1 KGHSH and CDR2 LQKENI come from the germline V gene. The CDR3 DNA is TGTGCCAGCTCTCCTCCCATTTCTCATCGGGAGACCCAGTACTTC. It encodes CASSPPISHRETQYF.

This rearrangement joins TRBV5-5 to TRBJ1-2; D is undetermined. This CDR3 comprises 12 residues. V lost 0 bases, J lost 8 bases, and 8 bases lay in between. Germline CDR1 reads SGHKS; CDR2 reads YYEKEE (reference sequence). The CDR3 bases are TGTGCCAGCAGCTTGGACACCTGGGGCTACACCTTC. This encodes CASSLDTWGYTF. The variable domain in full, with the rest retrieved from reference TRBV5-5 and TRBJ1-2, is DAGVTQSPTHLIKTRGQQVTLRCSPISGHKSVSWYQQVLGQGPQFIFQYYEKEERGRGNFPDRFSARQFPNYSSELNVNALLLGDSALYLCASSLDTWGYTFGSGTRLTVV.

This clone was seen only a few times. The rearrangement uses TRBV10-3 and TRBJ1-3, with D possibly being TRBD1 (5 bases). Germline V gene lookup returns CDR1 ENHRY and CDR2 SYGVKD. The CDR3 has 16 amino acids. V was pared by 2 bases and J by 2 bases, with 13 bases between. The CDR3 DNA reads TGTGCCATCAGTGAGGCGGGGGGAGCAGCTGGAAACACCATATATTTT. The encoded protein is CAISEAGGAAGNTIYF.

The rearrangement links TRBV2 to TRBJ1-4; D is ambiguous. V was trimmed by 2 bases and J by 7 bases, leaving 8 bases between them. The CDR3 loop spans 13 amino acids. CDR1 SNHLY and CDR2 FYNNEI come from the germline V gene. As DNA, the CDR3 is TGTGCCAGCAGTGAATGGGCCGGTGAAAAACTGTTTTTT. Translating gives CASSEWAGEKLFF.

This chain links TRBV6-2 or TRBV6-3 with TRBJ1-5, with D maybe TRBD1 (6 bases). Germline CDR1 is MNHEY and CDR2 is SVGEGT. This CDR3 contains 16 residues. V lost 5 bases to trimming and J lost 0 bases, with 14 bases between them. The CDR3 is CASSVQGWYSNQPQHF. The DNA of the CDR3 is TGTGCCAGCAGTGTACAGGGTTGGTATAGCAATCAGCCCCAGCATTTT.

V gene TRBV7-8 combines with J gene TRBJ1-2; D may be TRBD1 (5 bases). Looked up from germline, CDR1 is SGHVS and CDR2 is FQNEAQ. V was clipped by 5 bases and J by 10 bases, with 17 bases between them. The length of the CDR3 is 13 residues. The CDR3 DNA is TGTGCCAGCAGCCGACGGGGGGAGTCCGACTACACCTTC. Translating it yields CASSRRGESDYTF.

The V and J genes are TRBV6-6 and TRBJ2-5; the D gene is possibly TRBD2 (6 bases). V was trimmed by 2 bases and J by 5 bases, leaving 15 bases between them. The CDR3 totals 15 residues. In germline, CDR1 is MNHNY, CDR2 SVGAGI (reference sequence). CDR3 loop: CASSYPTGTLETQYF. In nucleotides, the CDR3 is TGTGCCAGCAGTTACCCAACCGGGACTTTGGAGACCCAGTACTTC.

The V and J genes are TRBV24-1 and TRBJ2-1; 12 nucleotides agree with TRBD2. The CDR3 length is 16 residues. Per the germline V gene, CDR1 is KGHDR and CDR2 is SFDVKD. Unmatched junction bases numbered 5, after V lost 4 bases and J lost 5 bases. CDR3 coding DNA: TGTGCCACCAGTGACGCTAGCGGGGGGGCCCACAATGAGCAGTTCTTC. It translates to CATSDASGGAHNEQFF.

The genes are TRBV3-1 (or the pseudogene TRBV3-2) and TRBJ1-3; D not resolved. The CDR3 is made up of 14 amino acids. The germline V and J ends were trimmed by 2 bases and 0 bases, with 5 bases remaining between them. Germline CDR1 is LGHDT and CDR2 is YNNKEL (reference sequence). CDR3 bases: TGTGCCAGCAGCCAACTGGCCTCTGGAAACACCATATATTTT. Amino acid sequence: CASSQLASGNTIYF.

The chain carries TRBV7-3 and TRBJ1-1; weak D call: TRBD1 (5 bases). Per germline, CDR1 SGHTA and CDR2 FQGTGA. The CDR3 has 13 residues. With 5 bases removed from V and 5 bases from J, the gap between germline ends came to 12 bases. CDR3 sequence reads: CASSSGAGTEAFF. In nucleotides, the CDR3 is TGTGCCAGCAGCAGTGGGGCAGGGACTGAAGCTTTCTTT.

The chain recombines TRBV2 with TRBJ1-2, with TRBD1 matching over 8 bases. CDR1 and CDR2 (germline): SNHLY, FYNNEI. The CDR3 covers 14 residues. V trimming: 7 bases; J trimming: 5 bases; junction bases outside the gene matches: 9. CDR3 sequence reads: CASTTGQGNYGYTF. The DNA of the CDR3 is TGTGCCAGCACCACCGGACAGGGTAATTATGGCTACACCTTC.

The chain links TRBV27 to TRBJ2-5, with unresolved D. CDR1 is MNHEY and CDR2 is SMNVEV in the germline V gene (reference sequence). The CDR3 is 14 amino acids. V lost 4 bases, J lost 1 base, and 10 bases lay in between. This CDR3 reads CASSSTPLQETQYF. The CDR3 nucleotides read TGTGCCAGCAGTTCAACGCCACTCCAAGAGACCCAGTACTTC.